This paragraph reports one T cell receptor beta chain. Isolation of CD8+ and CD4+ T cells was performed negatively, whereas enrichment of TEMRA cells was done by FACS. The germline CDR1 and CDR2 sequences are SQVTM and ANQGSEA. The CDR3 is made up of 16 amino acids. Trimming left V 4 bases short and J 2 bases short, with 20 bases between. An amount of RNA that ranged from 0.5 to 1 ug was reverse transcribed with random hexamers. A multiplex approach, immunoSEQ multiplex PCR, amplified TCR beta CDR3 across 54 Vbeta and 13 Jbeta. TCRdb reanalysed the immunoSEQ multiplex PCR reads using MiXCR and keeps one entry per CDR3 protein. The repertoire holds 160,000 or so distinct CDR3 sequences, about 94% seen once, with about 0.19% in the top ten. The sample belongs to a study of CD8 T cells in Susac syndrome.

This receptor was obtained from a human donor with multiple sclerosis. The chain couples TRBV29-1 to TRBJ2-5; D may be TRBD2 (5 bases). Sequenced sample: CD8+ T cells from PBMCs. The CDR3, as DNA: TGCAGCGTTGGCCCTTCACCTTTATCGGGGCAAGAGACCCAGTACTTC. Translated: CSVGPSPLSGQETQYF.